This T cell receptor (beta chain) was recovered during a study of blood T cells in healthy people across ages. About the study: Roughly one uniquely barcoded beta molecule per two T cells was captured. Study-level results: When set beside aged donors, long-lived donors presented more naive CD4+ cells and higher diversity.

The count of this clonotype is one. Its antigen is as yet unknown. V lost 4 bases to trimming and J lost 4 bases; unmatched junction nucleotides: 7. Germline CDR1 SGHRS, CDR2 YFSETQ. There are 14 residues in the CDR3. Next came a second PCR, run for about 7 to 12 cycles, which used a sample-barcoded 5' primer along with a J-beta primer mix. Samples each returned at least 3 million CDR3-containing paired-end reads. TCRdb itself ran the 5' RACE reads through MiXCR, one entry per CDR3 protein. The sample lists around 990,000 distinct CDR3 sequences; roughly two fifths were seen once. The sample taken for sequencing was blood. V is TRBV5-1 and J is TRBJ1-1, with 7 nucleotides matching TRBD1. The TCR sequence derives from a man aged 18 to 30 in good health. The CDR3 nucleotides read TGCGCCAGCAGCCGGGGACAGATGGGCACTGAAGCTTTCTTT. Protein product: CASSRGQMGTEAFF.